This T cell receptor (beta chain) was documented in a study of blood T cell repertoires in COVID-19. CDR1 and CDR2 from the germline V gene are MDHEN and SYDVKM. V shed 5 bases, J shed 7 bases, and the junction held 8 bases outside the gene matches. The CDR3 runs 14 residues. Data came from immunoSEQ multiplex PCR; TCRdb stores just in-frame clones and leaves some out. The table lists around 130,000 clones, around 77% of them singletons. V gene TRBV28 combines with J gene TRBJ1-5, with 7 bases matching TRBD1. The receptor was isolated from a human donor in a cohort sampled during active COVID-19. The specimen sequenced was peripheral blood. For the CDR3, the DNA is TGTGCCAGCAGTAGCCCGACAGGGTGGCAGCCCCAGCATTTT. It is translated as CASSSPTGWQPQHF.